A selection of T cell receptor beta chains follows, all from one sample in a study of identical twins. TCRdb reanalysed the 5' RACE reads using MiXCR and keeps one entry per CDR3 protein. The sample consists of about 700,000 distinct CDR3 sequences, 8.5% to 9.5% of them appearing once. These data are also associated with another study on yellow fever vaccine responses in identical twins.

Sequenced material: PBMCs. The source is a woman under 30 in good health. The CDR3 runs from the conserved cysteine through the conserved F or W. A D gene is named only where the DNA matches it firmly. The listing skips clone size in some rows; elsewhere it reads once, few, many or a size class.

>TRBD2|TRBJ2-3|many|TRBV7-9
CASSYRTSGSTDTQYF
TGTGCCAGCAGCTACCGGACTAGCGGGAGCACAGATACGCAGTATTTT
>.|TRBJ2-7|few|TRBV20-1
CSAREGLAYEQYF
TGCAGTGCTAGAGAGGGGCTAGCGTACGAGCAGTACTTC
>.|TRBJ2-4|few|TRBV4-3
CASSQTRVGKNIQYF
TGCGCCAGCAGCCAAACCAGGGTGGGCAAAAACATTCAGTACTTC
>.|TRBJ2-1|many|TRBV24-1
CATSGHRYEQFF
TGTGCCACCAGTGGTCACAGGTATGAACAGTTCTTC
>.|TRBJ1-3|many|TRBV12-3/TRBV12-4
CASSTDSGNTIYF
TGTGCCAGCAGTACAGACTCTGGAAACACCATATATTTT
>.|TRBJ2-3|.|TRBV10-3
CAISGGQVLKDTQYF
TGTGCCATCAGTGGGGGGCAGGTCCTAAAGGATACGCAGTATTTT
>.|TRBJ1-1|many|TRBV28
CASTFDSQNTEAFF
TGTGCCAGCACCTTCGACAGCCAGAACACTGAAGCTTTCTTT
>.|TRBJ2-2|many|TRBV6-5
CASSYSPGNTGELFF
TGTGCCAGCAGTTACTCCCCGGGGAATACCGGGGAGCTGTTTTTT
>.|TRBJ2-1|few|TRBV6-5
CASSYTPASEGEQFF
TGTGCCAGCAGTTATACACCGGCTAGCGAGGGTGAGCAGTTCTTC
>.|TRBJ1-4|.|TRBV5-1
CASKVDGPSRKLFF
TGCGCCAGCAAGGTTGACGGCCCCAGCAGGAAACTGTTTTTT
>TRBD2|TRBJ2-3|.|TRBV28
CASSYQSPLAGTDTQYF
TGTGCCAGCAGTTACCAATCACCACTAGCGGGAACAGATACGCAGTATTTT
>TRBD2|TRBJ2-1|.|TRBV28
CASSLPSGDNEQFF
TGTGCCAGCAGTTTGCCTAGCGGGGACAATGAGCAGTTCTTC
>TRBD1|TRBJ2-7|.|TRBV6-2/TRBV6-3
CASRSGQGIIYEQYF
TGTGCCAGCAGGTCGGGACAGGGTATTATCTACGAGCAGTACTTC
>.|TRBJ2-1|many|TRBV29-1
CSVAQGTHEQFF
TGCAGCGTTGCTCAGGGGACGCATGAGCAGTTCTTC
>.|TRBJ2-7|.|TRBV3-1
CASKPGSSYEQYF
TGTGCCAGCAAGCCGGGTTCCAGCTACGAGCAGTACTTC
>.|TRBJ2-1|few|TRBV20-1
CSAGNGGRLDEQFF
TGCAGTGCCGGGAATGGGGGGCGCTTAGATGAGCAGTTCTTC
>TRBD1|TRBJ2-7|few|TRBV7-2
CASRQTGDPYEQYF
TGTGCCAGCAGGCAAACAGGGGACCCCTACGAGCAGTACTTC
>.|TRBJ1-1|few|TRBV18
CASSPWHRENTEAFF
TGTGCCAGCTCACCCTGGCACAGGGAGAACACTGAAGCTTTCTTT
>.|TRBJ2-1|few|TRBV7-2
CASSSDWNNEQFF
TGTGCCAGCAGCTCCGACTGGAACAATGAGCAGTTCTTC
>TRBD1|TRBJ1-2|.|TRBV24-1
CATSDHTGAGYTF
TGTGCCACCAGTGATCACACAGGGGCTGGCTACACCTTC
>.|TRBJ2-7|.|TRBV27
CASSLSGKTYEQYF
TGTGCCAGCAGTTTATCGGGCAAGACCTACGAGCAGTACTTC
>TRBD1|TRBJ2-7|many|TRBV6-5
CASSYQRGDRSIF
TGTGCCAGCAGTTATCAAAGGGGGGACAGGTCGATCTTC
>.|TRBJ2-5|.|TRBV19
CASSIVGQKKETQYF
TGTGCCAGTAGTATAGTGGGTCAGAAGAAAGAGACCCAGTACTTC
>TRBD2|TRBJ2-7|few|TRBV5-6
CASSFTLAGAYEQYF
TGTGCCAGCAGCTTTACACTAGCGGGGGCCTACGAGCAGTACTTC
>TRBD1|TRBJ1-1|few|TRBV7-9
CASSSQGAENTEAFF
TGTGCCAGCAGCTCACAGGGGGCGGAGAACACTGAAGCTTTCTTT
>TRBD1|TRBJ2-7|.|TRBV5-1
CASSEDRGVAYEQYF
TGCGCCAGCAGCGAGGACAGGGGGGTGGCCTACGAGCAGTACTTC
>TRBD1|TRBJ1-2|many|TRBV5-1
CASSRGTVPNYGYTF
TGCGCCAGCAGCAGAGGGACAGTTCCTAACTATGGCTACACCTTC
>.|TRBJ2-3|many|TRBV10-3
CAISESREGVKTDTQYF
TGTGCCATCAGTGAGTCGAGGGAGGGGGTGAAGACAGATACGCAGTATTTT
>.|TRBJ1-5|few|TRBV20-1
CSAREEWEPQHF
TGCAGTGCTAGAGAAGAATGGGAGCCCCAGCATTTT
>TRBD1|TRBJ2-5|.|TRBV2
CASRQLLSGQGGQETQYF
TGTGCCAGCAGACAACTACTGTCGGGACAGGGGGGTCAAGAGACCCAGTACTTC
>.|TRBJ2-7|.|TRBV5-6
CASSPTSFVYEQYF
TGTGCCAGCAGCCCTACTAGCTTTGTCTACGAGCAGTACTTC
>TRBD1|TRBJ2-1|few|TRBV10-3
CAISESYGTGYNEQFF
TGTGCCATCAGTGAGTCGTACGGGACAGGGTACAATGAGCAGTTCTTC
>.|TRBJ1-1|few|TRBV20-1
CSARQGLNTEAFF
TGCAGTGCTAGGCAGGGGTTGAACACTGAAGCTTTCTTT
>.|TRBJ2-3|.|TRBV11-2
CASSARQAGQGDTQYF
TGTGCCAGCAGCGCCCGGCAGGCAGGTCAGGGAGATACGCAGTATTTT
>.|TRBJ1-4|many|TRBV2
CASTGGEDEKLFF
TGTGCCAGCACTGGCGGGGAGGACGAAAAACTGTTTTTT
>.|TRBJ2-7|few|TRBV29-1
CSVEGGPGYEQYF
TGCAGCGTTGAAGGGGGGCCAGGCTACGAGCAGTACTTC
>TRBD2|TRBJ2-1|.|TRBV4-3
CASSQGSGGRNEQFF
TGCGCCAGCAGCCAAGGGTCGGGAGGGCGGAATGAGCAGTTCTTC
>TRBD2|TRBJ2-5|.|TRBV12-3/TRBV12-4
CASTGSGRYGTQYF
TGTGCCAGCACCGGTAGCGGGAGGTATGGGACCCAGTACTTC
>TRBD1|TRBJ1-1|.|TRBV12-3/TRBV12-4
CASSFGTGLTEAFF
TGTGCCAGCAGTTTTGGGACAGGGCTCACTGAAGCTTTCTTT
>.|TRBJ2-5|few|TRBV4-3
CASSLYIGFAETQYF
TGCGCCAGCAGCCTTTATATCGGATTTGCAGAGACCCAGTACTTC
>.|TRBJ2-7|many|TRBV29-1
CSVAATGSSYEQYF
TGCAGCGTCGCCGCGACAGGCAGCTCCTACGAGCAGTACTTC
>TRBD1|TRBJ1-2|.|TRBV5-6
CASSSGQPNYGYTF
TGTGCCAGCAGCTCGGGACAGCCTAACTATGGCTACACCTTC
>TRBD1|TRBJ2-4|few|TRBV4-1
CASSRGGQGNSAKNIQYF
TGCGCCAGCAGTAGAGGGGGACAGGGGAATTCGGCCAAAAACATTCAGTACTTC
>TRBD2|TRBJ2-2|.|TRBV14
CASSQDTSGRRGELFF
TGTGCCAGCAGCCAAGATACCAGCGGGAGGCGCGGGGAGCTGTTTTTT